This TCR beta chain originates from a study of T cells after yellow fever vaccination. As for the study in general: Libraries from low-cell-number fractions were prepared with the SMART-Seq v4 Ultra Low Input RNA kit. General study findings and limits: Weaker in magnitude, the secondary response showed a faster peak on day 5 versus 15. Reappearance after the booster was observed for most primary-vaccination clones (96% CD4, over 70% CD8).

The CDR3 covers 14 residues. Looked up from germline, CDR1 is MNHEY and CDR2 is SVGAGI. The V end lost 1 base, the J end lost 2 bases, and 9 bases lay between the germline ends. This clonotype occurred a few times. Its specificity is unknown. Generation of TCR cDNA used 5'RACE template switching (which added a universal primer site and UMIs). TCRdb used MiXCR to reprocess the 5' RACE reads, holding one entry per CDR3 protein. The sample has about 580,000 distinct CDR3 sequences, roughly a sixth seen once. Material: PBMCs, obtained about 5 days after the first yellow fever vaccination. The V call is TRBV6-5, the J call TRBJ2-7, with no clear D. The TCR sequence derives from a man between 18 and 29 years old who received the YFV17D yellow fever vaccine. CDR3 DNA sequence: TGTGCCAGCAGTTACTATGACGGAGCCTACGAGCAGTACTTC. This gives the protein CASSYYDGAYEQYF.